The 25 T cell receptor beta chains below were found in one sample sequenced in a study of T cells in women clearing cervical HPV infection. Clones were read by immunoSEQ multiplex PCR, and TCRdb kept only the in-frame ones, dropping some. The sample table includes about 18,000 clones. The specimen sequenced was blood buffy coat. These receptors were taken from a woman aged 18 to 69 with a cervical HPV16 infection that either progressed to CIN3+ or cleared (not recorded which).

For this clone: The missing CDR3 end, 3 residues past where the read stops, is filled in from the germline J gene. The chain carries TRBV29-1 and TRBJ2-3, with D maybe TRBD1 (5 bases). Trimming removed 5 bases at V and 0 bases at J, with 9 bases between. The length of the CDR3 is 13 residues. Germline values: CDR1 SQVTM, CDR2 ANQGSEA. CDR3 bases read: TGCAGCGTTCTTCAGGGCAGCACAGATACG. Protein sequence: CSVLQGSTDT. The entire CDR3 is CSVLQGSTDTQYF.

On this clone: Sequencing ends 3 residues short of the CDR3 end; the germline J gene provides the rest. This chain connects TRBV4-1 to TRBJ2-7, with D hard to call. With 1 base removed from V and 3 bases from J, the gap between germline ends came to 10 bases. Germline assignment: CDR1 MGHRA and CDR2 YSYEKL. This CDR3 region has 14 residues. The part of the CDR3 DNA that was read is TGCGCCAGCAGCCAAGTCTCCCAGATCTACGAG. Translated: CASSQVSQIYE. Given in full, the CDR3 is CASSQVSQIYEQYF.

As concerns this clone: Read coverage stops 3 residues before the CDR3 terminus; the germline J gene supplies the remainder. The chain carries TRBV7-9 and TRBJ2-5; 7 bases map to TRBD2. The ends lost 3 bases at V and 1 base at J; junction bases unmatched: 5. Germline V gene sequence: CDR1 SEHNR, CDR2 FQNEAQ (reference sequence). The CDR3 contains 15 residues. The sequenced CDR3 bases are TGTGCCAGCAGCTTTCTAGCGGAACGCCAAGAGACC. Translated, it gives CASSFLAERQET. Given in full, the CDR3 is CASSFLAERQETQYF.

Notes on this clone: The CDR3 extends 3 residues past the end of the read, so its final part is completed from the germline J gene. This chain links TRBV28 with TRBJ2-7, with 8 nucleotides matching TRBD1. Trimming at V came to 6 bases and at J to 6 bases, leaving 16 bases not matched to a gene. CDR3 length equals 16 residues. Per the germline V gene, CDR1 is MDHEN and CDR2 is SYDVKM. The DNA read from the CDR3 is TGTGCCAGCAGCCTCGTCGGGGCAGGGGGCTATGGCGAG. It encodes CASSLVGAGGYGE. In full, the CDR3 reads CASSLVGAGGYGEQYF.

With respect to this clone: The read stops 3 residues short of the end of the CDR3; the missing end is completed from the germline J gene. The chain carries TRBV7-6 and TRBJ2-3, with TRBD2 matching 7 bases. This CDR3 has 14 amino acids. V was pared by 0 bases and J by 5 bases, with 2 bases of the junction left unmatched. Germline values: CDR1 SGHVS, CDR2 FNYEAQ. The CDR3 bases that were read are TGTGCCAGCAGCTTAGCGGGGGGGAGAGATACG. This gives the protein CASSLAGGRDT. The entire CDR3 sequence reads CASSLAGGRDTQYF.

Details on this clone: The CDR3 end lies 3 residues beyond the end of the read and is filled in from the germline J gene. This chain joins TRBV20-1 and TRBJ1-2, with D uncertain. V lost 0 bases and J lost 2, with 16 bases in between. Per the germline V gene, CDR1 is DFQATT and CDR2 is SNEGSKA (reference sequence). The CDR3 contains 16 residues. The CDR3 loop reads CSARDMKTTANYGYTF. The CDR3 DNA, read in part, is TGCAGTGCTAGAGACATGAAGACCACAGCCAACTATGGC.

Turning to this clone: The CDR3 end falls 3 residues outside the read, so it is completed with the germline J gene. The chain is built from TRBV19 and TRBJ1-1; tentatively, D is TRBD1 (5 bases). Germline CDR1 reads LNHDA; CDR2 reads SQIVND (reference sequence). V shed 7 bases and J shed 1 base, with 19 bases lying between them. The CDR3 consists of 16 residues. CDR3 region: CASTKGQGRSNTEAFF. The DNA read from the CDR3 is TGTGCCAGTACAAAGGGCCAGGGCCGATCGAACACTGAA.

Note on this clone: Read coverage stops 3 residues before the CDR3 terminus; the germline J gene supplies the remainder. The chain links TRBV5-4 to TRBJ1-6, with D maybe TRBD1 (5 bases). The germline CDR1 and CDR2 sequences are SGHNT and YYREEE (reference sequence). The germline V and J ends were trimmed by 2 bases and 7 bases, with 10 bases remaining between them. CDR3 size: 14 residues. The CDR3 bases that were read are TGTGCCAGCAGCTTTGACAGAAAAAATTCACCC. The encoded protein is CASSFDRKNSP. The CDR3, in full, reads CASSFDRKNSPLHF.

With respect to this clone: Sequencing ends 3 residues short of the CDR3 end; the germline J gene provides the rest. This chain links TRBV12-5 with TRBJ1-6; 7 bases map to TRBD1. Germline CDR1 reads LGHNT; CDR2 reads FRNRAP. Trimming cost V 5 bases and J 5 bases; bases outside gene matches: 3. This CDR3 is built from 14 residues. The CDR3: CASGEGQNNSPLHF. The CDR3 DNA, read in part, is TGTGCTAGTGGTGAGGGACAGAATAATTCACCC.

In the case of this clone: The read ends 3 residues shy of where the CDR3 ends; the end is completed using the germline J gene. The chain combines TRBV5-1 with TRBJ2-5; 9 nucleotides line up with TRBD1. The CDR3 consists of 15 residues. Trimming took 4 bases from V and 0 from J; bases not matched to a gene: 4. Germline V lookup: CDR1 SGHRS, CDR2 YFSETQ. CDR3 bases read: TGCGCCAGCAGCGTGGGACAGGGACACCAAGAGACC. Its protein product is CASSVGQGHQET. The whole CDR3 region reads CASSVGQGHQETQYF.

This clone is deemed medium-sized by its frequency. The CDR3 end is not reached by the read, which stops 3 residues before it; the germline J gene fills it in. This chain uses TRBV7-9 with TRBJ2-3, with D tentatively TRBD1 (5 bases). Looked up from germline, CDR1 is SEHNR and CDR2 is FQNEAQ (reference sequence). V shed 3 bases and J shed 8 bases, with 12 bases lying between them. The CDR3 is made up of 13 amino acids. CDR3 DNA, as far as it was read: TGTGCCAGCAGCTTGGATCAGGGAAGTACG. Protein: CASSLDQGST. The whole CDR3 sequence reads CASSLDQGSTQYF.

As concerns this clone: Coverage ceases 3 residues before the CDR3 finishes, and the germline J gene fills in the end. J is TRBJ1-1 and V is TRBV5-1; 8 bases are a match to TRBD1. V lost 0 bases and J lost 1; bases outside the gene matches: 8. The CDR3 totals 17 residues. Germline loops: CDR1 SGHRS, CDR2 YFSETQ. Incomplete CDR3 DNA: TGCGCCAGCAGCTTGGACCCCGACAGGGGAGGGAACACTGAA. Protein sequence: CASSLDPDRGGNTE. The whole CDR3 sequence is CASSLDPDRGGNTEAFF.

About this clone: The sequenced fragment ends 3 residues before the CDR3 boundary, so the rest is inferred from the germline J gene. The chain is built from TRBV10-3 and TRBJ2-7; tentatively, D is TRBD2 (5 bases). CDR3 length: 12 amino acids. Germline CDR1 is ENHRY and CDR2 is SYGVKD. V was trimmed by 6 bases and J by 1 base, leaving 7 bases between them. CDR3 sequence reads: CAISGVSYEQYF. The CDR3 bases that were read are TGTGCCATCAGCGGGGTTTCCTACGAG.

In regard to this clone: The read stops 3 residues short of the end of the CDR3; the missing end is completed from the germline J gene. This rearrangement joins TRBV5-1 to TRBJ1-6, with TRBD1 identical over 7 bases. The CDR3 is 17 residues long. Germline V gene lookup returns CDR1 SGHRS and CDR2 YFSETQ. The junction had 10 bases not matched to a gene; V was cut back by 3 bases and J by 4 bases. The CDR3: CASSWGDRDRYNSPLHF. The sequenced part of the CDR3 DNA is TGCGCCAGCAGCTGGGGGGACAGAGACCGATATAATTCACCC.

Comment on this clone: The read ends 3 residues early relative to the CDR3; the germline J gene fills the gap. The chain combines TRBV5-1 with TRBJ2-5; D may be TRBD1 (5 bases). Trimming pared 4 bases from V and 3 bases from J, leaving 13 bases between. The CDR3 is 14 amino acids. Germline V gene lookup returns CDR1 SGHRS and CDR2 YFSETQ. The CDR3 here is CASSPRQNKETQYF. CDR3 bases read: TGCGCCAGCAGCCCTCGACAGAACAAAGAGACC.

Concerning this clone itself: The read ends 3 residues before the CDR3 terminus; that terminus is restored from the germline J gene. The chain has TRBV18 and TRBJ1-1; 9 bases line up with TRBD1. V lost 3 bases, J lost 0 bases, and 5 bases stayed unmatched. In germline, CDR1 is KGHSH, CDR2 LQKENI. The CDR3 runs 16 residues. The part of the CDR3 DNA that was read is TGTGCCAGCTCACCGCGGGACAGGGTCGTGAACACTGAA. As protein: CASSPRDRVVNTE. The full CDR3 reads CASSPRDRVVNTEAFF.

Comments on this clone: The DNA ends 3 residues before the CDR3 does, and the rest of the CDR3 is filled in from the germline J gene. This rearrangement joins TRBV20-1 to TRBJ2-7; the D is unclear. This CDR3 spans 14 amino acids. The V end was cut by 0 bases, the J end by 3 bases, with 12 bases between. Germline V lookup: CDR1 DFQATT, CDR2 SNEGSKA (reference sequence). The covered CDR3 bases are TGCAGTGCTAGAGACGTCCTTTCAGGCTACGAG. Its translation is CSARDVLSGYE. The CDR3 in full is CSARDVLSGYEQYF.

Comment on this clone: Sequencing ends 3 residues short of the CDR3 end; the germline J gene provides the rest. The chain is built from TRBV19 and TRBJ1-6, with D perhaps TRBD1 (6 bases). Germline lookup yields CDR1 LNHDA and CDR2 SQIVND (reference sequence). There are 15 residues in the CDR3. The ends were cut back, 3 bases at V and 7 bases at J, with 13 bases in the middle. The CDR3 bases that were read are TGTGCCAGTAGTATGGGAGGGGGTGACAATTCACCC. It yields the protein CASSMGGGDNSP. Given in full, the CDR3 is CASSMGGGDNSPLHF. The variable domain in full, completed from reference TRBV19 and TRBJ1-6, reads DGGITQSPKYLFRKEGQNVTLSCEQNLNHDAMYWYRQDPGQGLRLIYYSQIVNDFQKGDIAEGYSVSREKKESFPLTVTSAQKNPTAFYLCASSMGGGDNSPLHFGNGTRLTVT.

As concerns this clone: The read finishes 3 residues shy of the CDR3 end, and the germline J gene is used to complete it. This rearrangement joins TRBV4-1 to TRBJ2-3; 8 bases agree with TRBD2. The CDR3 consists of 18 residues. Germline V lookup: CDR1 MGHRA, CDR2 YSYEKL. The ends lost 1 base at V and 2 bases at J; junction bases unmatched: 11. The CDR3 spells CASSQGGLGLGVTDTQYF. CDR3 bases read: TGCGCCAGCAGCCAAGGGGGGCTGGGACTAGGAGTCACAGATACG.

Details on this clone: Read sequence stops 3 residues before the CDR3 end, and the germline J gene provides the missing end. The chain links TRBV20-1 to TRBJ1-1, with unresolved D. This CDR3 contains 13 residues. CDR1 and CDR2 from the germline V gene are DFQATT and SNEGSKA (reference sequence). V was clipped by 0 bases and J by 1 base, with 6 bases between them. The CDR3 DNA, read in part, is TGCAGTGCTAGAGACGCGGAGAACACTGAA. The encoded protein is CSARDAENTE. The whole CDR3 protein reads CSARDAENTEAFF.

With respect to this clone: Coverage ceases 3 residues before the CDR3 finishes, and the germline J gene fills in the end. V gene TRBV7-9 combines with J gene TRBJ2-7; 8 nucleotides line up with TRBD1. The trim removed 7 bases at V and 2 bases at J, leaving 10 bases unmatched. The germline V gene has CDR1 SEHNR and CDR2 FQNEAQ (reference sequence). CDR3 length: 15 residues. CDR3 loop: CASNGDGQGPYEQYF. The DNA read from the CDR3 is TGTGCCAGCAATGGGGATGGACAGGGCCCCTACGAG. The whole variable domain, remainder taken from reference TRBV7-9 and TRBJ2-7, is DTGVSQNPRHKITKRGQNVTFRCDPISEHNRLYWYRQTLGQGPEFLTYFQNEAQLEKSRLLSDRFSAERPKGSFSTLEIQRTEQGDSAMYLCASNGDGQGPYEQYFGPGTRLTVT.

The CDR3 sequence is CASSALAGGQTGELFF. The DNA read from the CDR3 is TGTGCCAGCAGTGCACTAGCGGGGGGGCAAACCGGGGAG. This sequence joins TRBV2 and TRBJ2-2, with TRBD2 identical over 13 bases. Coverage ceases 3 residues before the CDR3 finishes, and the germline J gene fills in the end. The V segment lost 4 bases and the J segment 5 bases; nucleotides outside the gene matches: 4. CDR3 length: 16 residues. Germline loops: CDR1 SNHLY, CDR2 FYNNEI.

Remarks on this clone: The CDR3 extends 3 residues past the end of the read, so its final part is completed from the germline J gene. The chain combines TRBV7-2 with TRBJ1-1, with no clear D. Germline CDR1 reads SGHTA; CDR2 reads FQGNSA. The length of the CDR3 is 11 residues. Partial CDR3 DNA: TGTGCCAGCAGCTTAAGGGCAGAA. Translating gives CASSLRAE. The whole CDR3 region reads CASSLRAEAFF.

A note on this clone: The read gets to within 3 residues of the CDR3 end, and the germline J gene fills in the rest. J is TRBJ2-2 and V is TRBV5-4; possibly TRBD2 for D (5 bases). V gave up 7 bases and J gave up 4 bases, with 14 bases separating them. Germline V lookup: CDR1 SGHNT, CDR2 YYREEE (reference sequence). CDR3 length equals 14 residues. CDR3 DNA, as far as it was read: TGTGCCAGCGGAGTTAAGAGCGGCACCGGGGAG. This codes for CASGVKSGTGE. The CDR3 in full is CASGVKSGTGELFF. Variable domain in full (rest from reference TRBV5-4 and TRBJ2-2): ETGVTQSPTHLIKTRGQQVTLRCSSQSGHNTVSWYQQALGQGPQFIFQYYREEENGRGNFPPRFSGLQFPNYSSELNVNALELDDSALYLCASGVKSGTGELFFGEGSRLTVL.

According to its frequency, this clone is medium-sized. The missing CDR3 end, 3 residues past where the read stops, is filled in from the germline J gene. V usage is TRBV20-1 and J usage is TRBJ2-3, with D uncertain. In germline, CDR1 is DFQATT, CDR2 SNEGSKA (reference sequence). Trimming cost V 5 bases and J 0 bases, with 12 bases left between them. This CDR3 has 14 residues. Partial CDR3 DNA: TGCAGTGCTTTTTCCCCTACTAGCACAGATACG. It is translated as CSAFSPTSTDT. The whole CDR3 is CSAFSPTSTDTQYF.